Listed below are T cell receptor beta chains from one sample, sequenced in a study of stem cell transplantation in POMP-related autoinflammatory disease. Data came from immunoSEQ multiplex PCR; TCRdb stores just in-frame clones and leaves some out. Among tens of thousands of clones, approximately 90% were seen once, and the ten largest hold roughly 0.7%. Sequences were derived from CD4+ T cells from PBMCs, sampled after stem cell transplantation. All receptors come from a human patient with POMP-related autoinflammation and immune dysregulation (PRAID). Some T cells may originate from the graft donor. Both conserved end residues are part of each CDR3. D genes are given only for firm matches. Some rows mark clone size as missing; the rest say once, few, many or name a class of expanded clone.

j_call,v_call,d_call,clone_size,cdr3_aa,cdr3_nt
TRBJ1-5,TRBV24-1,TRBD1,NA,CATSDSTGSSQPQHF,TGTGCCACCAGTGATTCGACAGGGTCCAGTCAGCCCCAGCATTTT
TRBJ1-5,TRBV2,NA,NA,CASRGRQLNIIQPQHF,TGTGCCAGCAGAGGAAGACAGCTGAATATCATCCAGCCCCAGCATTTT
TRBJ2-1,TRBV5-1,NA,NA,CASSLGADYNEQFF,TGCGCCAGCAGCTTGGGCGCGGATTACAATGAGCAGTTCTTC
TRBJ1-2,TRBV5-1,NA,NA,CASSPAEVLYGYTF,TGCGCCAGCAGCCCCGCCGAGGTCCTCTATGGCTACACCTTC
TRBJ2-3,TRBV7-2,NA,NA,CASSLGRQVYGTDTQYF,TGTGCCAGCAGCTTGGGGAGACAGGTCTACGGCACAGATACGCAGTATTTT
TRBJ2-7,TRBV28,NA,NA,CASSLPRAHQQYF,TGTGCCAGCAGTTTACCCAGGGCGCACCAGCAGTACTTC
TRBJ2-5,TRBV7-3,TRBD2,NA,CASSLGTSGQETQYF,TGTGCCAGCAGCTTAGGGACTAGCGGCCAAGAGACCCAGTACTTC
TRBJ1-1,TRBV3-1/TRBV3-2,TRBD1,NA,CASRQDRASTEAFF,TGTGCCAGCAGGCAGGACAGGGCGAGCACTGAAGCTTTCTTT
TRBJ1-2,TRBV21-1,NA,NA,CASSIVQGKHDGYTF,TGTGCCAGCAGCATTGTACAGGGGAAACATGATGGCTACACCTTC
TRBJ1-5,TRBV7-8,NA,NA,CASSPGGGSNQPQHF,TGTGCCAGCAGCCCGGGTGGGGGTAGCAATCAGCCCCAGCATTTT
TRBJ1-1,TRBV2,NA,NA,CASSVGGGMNTEAFF,TGTGCCAGCAGTGTTGGGGGAGGCATGAACACTGAAGCTTTCTTT
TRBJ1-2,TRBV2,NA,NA,CASRAWQAIYGYTF,TGTGCCAGCAGAGCTTGGCAGGCCATCTATGGCTACACCTTC
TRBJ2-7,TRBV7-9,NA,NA,CASSPPGVTGDYEQYF,TGTGCCAGCAGCCCGCCGGGGGTGACTGGGGACTACGAGCAGTACTTC
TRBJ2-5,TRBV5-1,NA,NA,CASSLLAWETQYF,TGCGCCAGCAGCTTGTTAGCATGGGAGACCCAGTACTTC
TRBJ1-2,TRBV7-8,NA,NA,CASSFPRAREGYTF,TGTGCCAGCAGCTTTCCCCGGGCCCGAGAAGGCTACACCTTC
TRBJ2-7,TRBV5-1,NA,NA,CASSLQSGVAYEQYF,TGCGCCAGCAGCTTGCAGTCTGGGGTGGCCTACGAGCAGTACTTC
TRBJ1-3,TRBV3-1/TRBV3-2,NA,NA,CASSQDNGNTIYF,TGTGCCAGCAGCCAAGATAACGGAAACACCATATATTTT
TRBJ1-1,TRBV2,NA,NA,CASSPPLRGTEAFF,TGTGCCAGCAGTCCCCCCCTCAGGGGCACTGAAGCTTTCTTT
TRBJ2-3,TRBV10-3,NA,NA,CAISEEDQAYTQYF,TGTGCCATCAGTGAGGAGGACCAAGCCTATACGCAGTATTTT
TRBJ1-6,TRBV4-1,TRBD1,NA,CASSLGPRQGNSPLHF,TGCGCCAGCAGCCTTGGTCCCCGACAGGGAAATTCACCCCTCCACTTT
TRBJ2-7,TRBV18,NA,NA,CASSPQRLGDEQYF,TGTGCCAGCTCACCACAAAGGTTGGGCGACGAGCAGTACTTC
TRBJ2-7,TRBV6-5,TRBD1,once,CASGSRRQGSYEQYF,TGTGCCAGCGGCTCACGAAGACAGGGATCCTACGAGCAGTACTTC
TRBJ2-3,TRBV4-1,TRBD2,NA,CASGDYRSTDTQYF,TGCGCCAGCGGGGACTACCGGAGCACAGATACGCAGTATTTT
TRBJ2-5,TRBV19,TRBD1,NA,CASRMTGLQETQYF,TGTGCCAGTAGGATGACAGGGCTCCAAGAGACCCAGTACTTC
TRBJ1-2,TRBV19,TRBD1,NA,CASSSGQGEWYGYTF,TGTGCCAGTAGTTCCGGACAGGGAGAGTGGTATGGCTACACCTTC
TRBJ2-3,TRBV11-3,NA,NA,CASSLSRSGRGTDTQYF,TGTGCCAGCAGCTTATCCCGTAGCGGAAGAGGCACAGATACGCAGTATTTT
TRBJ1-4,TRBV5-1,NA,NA,CASSRDFATNEKLFF,TGCGCCAGCAGCCGGGACTTTGCAACTAATGAAAAACTGTTTTTT
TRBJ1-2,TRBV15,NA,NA,CATSRDRGGLGYTF,TGTGCCACCAGCAGAGATCGGGGGGGTTTAGGCTACACCTTC
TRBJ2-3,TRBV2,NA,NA,CASSPLATDTQYF,TGTGCCAGCAGCCCTCTTGCCACAGATACGCAGTATTTT
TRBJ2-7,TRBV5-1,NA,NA,CASSLGNEGSEQYF,TGCGCCAGCAGCTTGGGAAACGAGGGCTCCGAGCAGTACTTC
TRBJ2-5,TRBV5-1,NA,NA,CASSLDPGGQETQYF,TGCGCCAGCAGCTTGGACCCTGGGGGCCAAGAGACCCAGTACTTC
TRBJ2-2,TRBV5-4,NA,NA,CASSLYKNTGELFF,TGTGCCAGCAGCTTGTACAAGAACACCGGGGAGCTGTTTTTT
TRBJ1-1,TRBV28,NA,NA,CASTPGQMNTEAFF,TGTGCCAGCACCCCTGGACAGATGAACACTGAAGCTTTCTTT
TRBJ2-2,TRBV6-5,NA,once,CASSQPGTGELFF,TGTGCCAGCAGCCAACCGGGTACCGGGGAGCTGTTTTTT
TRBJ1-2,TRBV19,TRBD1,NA,CASSPLDRGRRYYGYTF,TGTGCCAGTAGTCCCCTGGACAGGGGGCGACGCTACTATGGCTACACCTTC
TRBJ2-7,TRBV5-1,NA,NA,CASSLEGTSYEQYF,TGCGCCAGCAGCTTAGAAGGGACCTCCTACGAGCAGTACTTC
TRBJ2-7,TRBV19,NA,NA,CASSLTHRKGDEQYF,TGTGCCAGTAGCCTGACCCATCGAAAGGGGGACGAGCAGTACTTC
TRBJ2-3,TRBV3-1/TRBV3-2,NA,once,CASSQVGRGGRRDTQYF,TGTGCCAGCAGCCAAGTTGGTAGGGGGGGCCGGCGAGATACGCAGTATTTT
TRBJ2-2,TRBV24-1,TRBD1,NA,CATSDFAGQAFGELFF,TGTGCCACCAGTGATTTCGCCGGACAGGCATTCGGGGAGCTGTTTTTT
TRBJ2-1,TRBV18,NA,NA,CASSPSGTISYNEQFF,TGTGCCAGCTCACCAAGTGGGACAATCTCCTACAATGAGCAGTTCTTC
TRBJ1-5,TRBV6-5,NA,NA,CASSYGGGGNQPQHF,TGTGCCAGCAGTTACGGGGGGGGTGGCAATCAGCCCCAGCATTTT
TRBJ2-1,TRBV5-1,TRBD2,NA,CASTPGTSGYNEQFF,TGCGCCAGCACCCCCGGGACTAGCGGCTACAATGAGCAGTTCTTC
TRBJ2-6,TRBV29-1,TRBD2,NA,CSVRGGGDSSGANVLTF,TGCAGCGTTCGCGGGGGTGGTGACAGTTCTGGGGCCAACGTCCTGACTTTC
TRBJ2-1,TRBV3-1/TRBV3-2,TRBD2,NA,CASSHGGRFGNEQFF,TGTGCCAGCAGCCATGGCGGGAGGTTTGGGAATGAGCAGTTCTTC
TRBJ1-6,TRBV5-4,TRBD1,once,CASSKDRGGSPLHF,TGTGCCAGCAGCAAGGACAGGGGAGGTTCACCCCTCCACTTT
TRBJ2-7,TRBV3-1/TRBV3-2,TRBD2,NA,CASSQAGVDYEQYF,TGTGCCAGCAGCCAGGCGGGGGTGGACTACGAGCAGTACTTC
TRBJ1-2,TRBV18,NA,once,CASSPRGVDGYTF,TGTGCCAGCTCACCAAGGGGGGTGGATGGCTACACCTTC
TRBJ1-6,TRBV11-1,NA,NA,CASSLRETSPLHF,TGTGCCAGCAGCTTAAGGGAAACTTCACCCCTCCACTTT
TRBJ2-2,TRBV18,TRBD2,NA,CASSPRLAGGISNTGELFF,TGTGCCAGCTCACCACGCCTAGCGGGAGGGATCTCGAACACCGGGGAGCTGTTTTTT
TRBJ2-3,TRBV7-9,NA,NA,CGLDTQYF,TGCGGGTTGGATACGCAGTATTTT
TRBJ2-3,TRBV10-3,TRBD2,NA,CAISDESSGTDTQYF,TGTGCCATCAGTGACGAGAGTAGCGGGACAGATACGCAGTATTTT
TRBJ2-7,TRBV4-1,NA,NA,CASSQDPRGLGHEQYF,TGCGCCAGCAGCCAAGATCCCCGCGGTCTTGGACACGAGCAGTACTTC
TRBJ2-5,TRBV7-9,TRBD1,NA,CASSGHRGAETQYF,TGTGCCAGCAGCGGTCACAGGGGAGCAGAGACCCAGTACTTC
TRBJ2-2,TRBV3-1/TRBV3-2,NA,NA,CASSLLPGGPAGELFF,TGTGCCAGCAGCCTCCTCCCTGGGGGGCCGGCCGGGGAGCTGTTTTTT
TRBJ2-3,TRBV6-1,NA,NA,CASSDPDRRTDTQYF,TGTGCCAGCAGTGACCCAGACAGGCGCACAGATACGCAGTATTTT
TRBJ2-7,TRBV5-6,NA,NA,CASSPVPGDPYEQYF,TGTGCCAGCAGCCCTGTTCCCGGGGACCCCTACGAGCAGTACTTC
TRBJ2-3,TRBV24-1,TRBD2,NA,CATSERTSGGRPQYF,TGTGCCACCAGTGAGAGGACTAGCGGGGGGCGGCCGCAGTATTTT